The rows below give T cell receptor beta chains drawn from one sample of a study of T cells in Graves' hyperthyroidism and ophthalmopathy. One entry per CDR3 protein, called by TCRdb with MiXCR from the multiplex PCR reads. In the table there are about 380,000 distinct CDR3 sequences, around 14% of which are singletons. Sequenced input: blood. These receptors were taken from a woman aged 60-75 years with Graves' hyperthyroidism. Each CDR3 is given with its conserved first and last residue. The D gene is left open where the match is weak.

d_gene: TRBD2
v_gene: TRBV20-1
len: 14
j_gene: TRBJ2-7
CDR3aa: CSAKRTSGRDEQYF

d_gene: TRBD2
v_gene: TRBV18
len: 18
j_gene: TRBJ2-2
CDR3aa: CASSLWTSGSPNTGELFF

d_gene: TRBD2
v_gene: TRBV18
len: 15
j_gene: TRBJ2-1
CDR3aa: CASSPPGLVGNEQFF

d_gene: -
v_gene: TRBV27
len: 14
j_gene: TRBJ2-1
CDR3aa: CASSLGIDYNEQFF

d_gene: -
v_gene: TRBV19
len: 16
j_gene: TRBJ1-5
CDR3aa: CASSIFHRSSNQPQHF

d_gene: -
v_gene: TRBV3-1
len: 13
j_gene: TRBJ2-1
CDR3aa: CASSQDWKNEQFF

d_gene: -
v_gene: TRBV6-1
len: 16
j_gene: TRBJ2-7
CDR3aa: CASSINGAALFYEQYF

d_gene: -
v_gene: TRBV18
len: 17
j_gene: TRBJ2-4
CDR3aa: CASSPFRDSVAKNIQYF

d_gene: -
v_gene: TRBV14
len: 14
j_gene: TRBJ2-1
CDR3aa: CASSRTRSRVEQFF

d_gene: TRBD2
v_gene: TRBV29-1
len: 17
j_gene: TRBJ2-7
CDR3aa: CSVLLGSTSGSFYEQYF

d_gene: TRBD1
v_gene: TRBV11-2
len: 17
j_gene: TRBJ2-1
CDR3aa: CASSLMGGQGAADEQFF

d_gene: -
v_gene: TRBV20-1
len: 15
j_gene: TRBJ1-1
CDR3aa: CSASGRPGKITEAFF

d_gene: TRBD1
v_gene: TRBV6-2/TRBV6-3
len: 14
j_gene: TRBJ1-5
CDR3aa: CASSATGGLQPQHF

d_gene: TRBD1
v_gene: TRBV28
len: 15
j_gene: TRBJ2-5
CDR3aa: CASSIWGQAQETQYF

d_gene: -
v_gene: TRBV5-1
len: 15
j_gene: TRBJ1-6
CDR3aa: CASSLGDSYNSPLHF

d_gene: -
v_gene: TRBV20-1
len: 13
j_gene: TRBJ1-5
CDR3aa: CSARQGSNQPQHF

d_gene: TRBD1
v_gene: TRBV7-6
len: 14
j_gene: TRBJ2-2
CDR3aa: CASSAGTDTGELFF

d_gene: -
v_gene: TRBV19
len: 15
j_gene: TRBJ2-1
CDR3aa: CASSKMIKTGNEQFF

d_gene: TRBD2
v_gene: TRBV20-1
len: 13
j_gene: TRBJ2-1
CDR3aa: CSASSGRFNEQFF

d_gene: -
v_gene: TRBV5-1
len: 15
j_gene: TRBJ2-1
CDR3aa: CASSSPPSSYNEQFF

d_gene: TRBD1
v_gene: TRBV12-5
len: 14
j_gene: TRBJ2-5
CDR3aa: CASGLGTGEETQYF

d_gene: -
v_gene: TRBV27
len: 15
j_gene: TRBJ2-5
CDR3aa: CASSSRDRWGETQYF

d_gene: -
v_gene: TRBV2
len: 13
j_gene: TRBJ2-4
CDR3aa: CASSESARNIQYF

d_gene: -
v_gene: TRBV6-1
len: 12
j_gene: TRBJ2-5
CDR3aa: CASSEYQETQYF

d_gene: -
v_gene: TRBV11-2
len: 15
j_gene: TRBJ2-2
CDR3aa: CASSLVGQYTGELFF

d_gene: TRBD1
v_gene: TRBV27
len: 16
j_gene: TRBJ1-2
CDR3aa: CASSTSGGGQARGYTF

d_gene: TRBD1
v_gene: TRBV4-1
len: 15
j_gene: TRBJ2-7
CDR3aa: CASSQDSGQGYEQYF

d_gene: TRBD2
v_gene: TRBV4-1
len: 20
j_gene: TRBJ2-1
CDR3aa: CASSRSPGTSGPSANNEQFF

d_gene: TRBD2
v_gene: TRBV7-9
len: 16
j_gene: TRBJ2-7
CDR3aa: CATQLPSGRGSYEQYF

d_gene: TRBD2
v_gene: TRBV5-4
len: 15
j_gene: TRBJ2-1
CDR3aa: CASSRGTSGNSEQFF

d_gene: TRBD2
v_gene: TRBV27
len: 13
j_gene: TRBJ2-7
CDR3aa: CASSLAGTSEQYF

d_gene: -
v_gene: TRBV3-1
len: 14
j_gene: TRBJ2-1
CDR3aa: CASSLLTGEGQQFF